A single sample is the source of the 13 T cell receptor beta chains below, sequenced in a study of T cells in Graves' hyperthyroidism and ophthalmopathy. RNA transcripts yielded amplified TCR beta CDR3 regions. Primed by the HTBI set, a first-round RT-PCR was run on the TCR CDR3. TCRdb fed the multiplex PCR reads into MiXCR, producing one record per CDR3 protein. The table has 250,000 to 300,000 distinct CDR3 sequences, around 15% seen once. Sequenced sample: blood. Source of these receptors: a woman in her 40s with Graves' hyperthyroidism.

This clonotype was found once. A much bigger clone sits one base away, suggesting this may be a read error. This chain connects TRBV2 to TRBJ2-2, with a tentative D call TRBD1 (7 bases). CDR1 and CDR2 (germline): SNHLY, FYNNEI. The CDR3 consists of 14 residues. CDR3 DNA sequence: TGTGTCAATAAGGAGGGGGCGGGGTCCGGGGAGCTGTTTTTT. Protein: CVNKEGAGSGELFF.

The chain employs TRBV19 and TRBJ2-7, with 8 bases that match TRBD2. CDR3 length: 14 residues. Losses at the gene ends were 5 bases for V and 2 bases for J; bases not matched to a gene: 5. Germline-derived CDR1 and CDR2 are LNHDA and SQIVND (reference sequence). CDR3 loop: CASSPTSATYEQYF. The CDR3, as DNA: TGTGCCAGTAGTCCGACTAGCGCAACCTACGAGCAGTACTTC.

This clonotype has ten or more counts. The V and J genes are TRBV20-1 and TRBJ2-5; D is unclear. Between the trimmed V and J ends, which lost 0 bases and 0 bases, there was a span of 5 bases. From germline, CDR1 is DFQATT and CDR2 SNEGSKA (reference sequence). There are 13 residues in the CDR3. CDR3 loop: CSAREEYQETQYF. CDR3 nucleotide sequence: TGCAGTGCTAGAGAGGAGTACCAAGAGACCCAGTACTTC.

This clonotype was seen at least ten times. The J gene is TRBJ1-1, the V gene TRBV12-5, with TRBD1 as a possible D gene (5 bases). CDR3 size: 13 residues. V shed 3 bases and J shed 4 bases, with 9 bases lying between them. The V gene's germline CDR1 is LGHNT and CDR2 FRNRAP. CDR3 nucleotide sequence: TGTGCTAGTGGTTTCGCAGGGATCACTGAAGCTTTCTTT. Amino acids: CASGFAGITEAFF.

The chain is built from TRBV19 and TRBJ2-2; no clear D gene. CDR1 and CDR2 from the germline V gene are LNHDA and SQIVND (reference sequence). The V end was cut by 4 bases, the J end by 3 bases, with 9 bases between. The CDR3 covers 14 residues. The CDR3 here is CASSKGSYTGELFF. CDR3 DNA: TGTGCCAGTAGTAAGGGTAGCTACACCGGGGAGCTGTTTTTT.

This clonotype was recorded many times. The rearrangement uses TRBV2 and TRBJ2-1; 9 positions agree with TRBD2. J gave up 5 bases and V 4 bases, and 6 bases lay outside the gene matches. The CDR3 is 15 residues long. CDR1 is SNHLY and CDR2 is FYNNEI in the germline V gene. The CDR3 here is CASSGLAAGNNEQFF. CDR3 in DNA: TGTGCCAGCAGTGGACTAGCGGCCGGGAACAATGAGCAGTTCTTC.

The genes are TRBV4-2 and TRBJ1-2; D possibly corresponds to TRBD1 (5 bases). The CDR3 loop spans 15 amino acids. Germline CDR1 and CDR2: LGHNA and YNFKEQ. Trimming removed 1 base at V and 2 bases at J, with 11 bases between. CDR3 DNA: TGTGCCAGCAGCCAAGGGACCGGGGCAAACTATGGCTACACCTTC. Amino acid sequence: CASSQGTGANYGYTF.

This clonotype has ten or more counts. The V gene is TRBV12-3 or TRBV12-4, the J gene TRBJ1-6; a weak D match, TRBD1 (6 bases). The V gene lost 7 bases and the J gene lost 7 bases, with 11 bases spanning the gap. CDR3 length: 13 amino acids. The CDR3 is CASTWTVNSPLHF. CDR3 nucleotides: TGTGCCAGCACATGGACAGTAAATTCACCCCTCCACTTT.

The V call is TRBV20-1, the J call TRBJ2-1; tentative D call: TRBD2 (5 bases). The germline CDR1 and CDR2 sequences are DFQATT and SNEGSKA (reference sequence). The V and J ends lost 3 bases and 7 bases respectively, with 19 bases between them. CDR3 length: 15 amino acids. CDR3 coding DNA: TGCAGTGCTAGCGTTGGCGGCAGATCGGGGAATGAGCAGTTCTTC. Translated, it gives CSASVGGRSGNEQFF.

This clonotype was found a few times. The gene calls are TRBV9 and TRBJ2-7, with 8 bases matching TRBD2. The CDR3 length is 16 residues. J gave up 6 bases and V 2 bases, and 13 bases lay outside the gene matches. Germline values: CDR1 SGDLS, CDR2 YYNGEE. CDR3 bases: TGTGCCAGCAGCGTGTCGGCTGCGGGAGGTTCACTCGAGCAGTACTTC. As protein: CASSVSAAGGSLEQYF. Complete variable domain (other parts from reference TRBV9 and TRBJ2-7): DSGVTQTPKHLITATGQRVTLRCSPRSGDLSVYWYQQSLDQGLQFLIQYYNGEERAKGNILERFSAQQFPDLHSELNLSSLELGDSALYFCASSVSAAGGSLEQYFGPGTRLTVT.

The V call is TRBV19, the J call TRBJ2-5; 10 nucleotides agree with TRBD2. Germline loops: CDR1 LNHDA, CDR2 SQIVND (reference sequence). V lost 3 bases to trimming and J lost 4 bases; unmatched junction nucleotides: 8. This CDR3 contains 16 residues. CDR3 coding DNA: TGTGCCAGTAGTATCGGGCTAGCGGGAGTGGGAGAGACCCAGTACTTC. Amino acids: CASSIGLAGVGETQYF.

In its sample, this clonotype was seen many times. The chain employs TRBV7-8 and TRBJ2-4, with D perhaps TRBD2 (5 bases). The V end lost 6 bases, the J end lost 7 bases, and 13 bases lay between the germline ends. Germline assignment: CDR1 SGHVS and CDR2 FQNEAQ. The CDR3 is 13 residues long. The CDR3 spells CASRLKGGNIQYF. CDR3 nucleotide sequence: TGTGCCAGCAGGCTGAAGGGCGGGAACATTCAGTACTTC. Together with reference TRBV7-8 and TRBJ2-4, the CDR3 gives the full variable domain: GAGVSQSPRYKVAKRGQDVALRCDPISGHVSLFWYQQALGQGPEFLTYFQNEAQLDKSGLPSDRFFAERPEGSVSTLKIQRTQQEDSAVYLCASRLKGGNIQYFGAGTRLSVL.

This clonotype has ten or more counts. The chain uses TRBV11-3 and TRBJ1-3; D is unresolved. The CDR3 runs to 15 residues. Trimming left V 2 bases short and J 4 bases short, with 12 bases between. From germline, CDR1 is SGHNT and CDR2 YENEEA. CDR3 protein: CASSLYGDLGNTIYF. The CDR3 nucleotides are TGTGCCAGCAGCTTATACGGCGACCTCGGAAACACCATATATTTT.